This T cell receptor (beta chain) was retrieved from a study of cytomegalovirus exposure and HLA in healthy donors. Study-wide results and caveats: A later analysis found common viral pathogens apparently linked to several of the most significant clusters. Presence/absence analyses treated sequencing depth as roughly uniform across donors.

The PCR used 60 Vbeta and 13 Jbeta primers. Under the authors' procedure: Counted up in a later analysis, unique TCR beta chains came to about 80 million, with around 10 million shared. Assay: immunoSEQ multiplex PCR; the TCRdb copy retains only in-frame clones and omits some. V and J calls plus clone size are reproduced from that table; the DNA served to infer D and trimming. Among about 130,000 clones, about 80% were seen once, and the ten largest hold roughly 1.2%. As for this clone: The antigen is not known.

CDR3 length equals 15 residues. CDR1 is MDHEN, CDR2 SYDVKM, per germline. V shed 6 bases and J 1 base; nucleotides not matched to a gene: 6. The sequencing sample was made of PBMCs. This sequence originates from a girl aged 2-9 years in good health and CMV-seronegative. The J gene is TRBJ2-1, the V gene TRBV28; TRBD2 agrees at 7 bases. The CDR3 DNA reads TGTGCCAGCAGGTCTAGCGGCCTATCCTACAATGAGCAGTTCTTC. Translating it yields CASRSSGLSYNEQFF.